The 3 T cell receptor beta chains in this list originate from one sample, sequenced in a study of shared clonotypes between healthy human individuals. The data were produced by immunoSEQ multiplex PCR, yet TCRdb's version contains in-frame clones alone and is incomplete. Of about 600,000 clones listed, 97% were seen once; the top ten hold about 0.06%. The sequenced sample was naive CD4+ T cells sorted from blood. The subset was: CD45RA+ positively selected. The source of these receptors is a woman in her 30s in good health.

The CDR3 DNA reads as TGTGCCAGCAGCCAATACCCAGGTGGCTACACCTTC. Translating gives CASSQYPGGYTF. The rearrangement links TRBV14 to TRBJ1-2; D remains unclear. V lost 2 bases to trimming and J lost 7 bases, with 8 bases between them. Germline V gene data show CDR1 as SGHDN and CDR2 as FVKESK. The CDR3 covers 12 residues. Full variable domain (remainder filled in from reference TRBV14 and TRBJ1-2): EAGVTQFPSHSVIEKGQTVTLRCDPISGHDNLYWYRRVMGKEIKFLLHFVKESKQDESGMPNNRFLAERTGGTYSTLKVQPAELEDSGVYFCASSQYPGGYTFGSGTRLTVV.

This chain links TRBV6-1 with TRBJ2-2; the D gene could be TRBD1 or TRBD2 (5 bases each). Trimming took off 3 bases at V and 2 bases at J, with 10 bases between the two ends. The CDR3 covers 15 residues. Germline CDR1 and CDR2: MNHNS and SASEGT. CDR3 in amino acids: CASSERGFNTGELFF. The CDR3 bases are TGTGCCAGCAGTGAGAGGGGATTTAACACCGGGGAGCTGTTTTTT.

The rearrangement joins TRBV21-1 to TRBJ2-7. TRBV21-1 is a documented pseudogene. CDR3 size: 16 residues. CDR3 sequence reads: CASSKATGTFKYEQYF. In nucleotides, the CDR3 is TGTGCCAGCAGCAAAGCAACGGGCACGTTCAAGTACGAGCAGTACTTC.